The clone carrying this T cell receptor beta chain has a count of ten or more. Its specificity is not known. The library came from three nested PCR rounds adapted from ARM-PCR protocols. From the multiplex PCR reads, TCRdb called clonotypes with MiXCR, one entry per CDR3 protein. Among over 100,000 distinct CDR3 sequences, over 55% were seen once, and the ten largest hold 15% to 20%. RNA was extracted from bulk tissue without any cell sorting. Distant lung tissue was collected more than 3 cm away from the tumor edge. Donors were chemotherapy-naive, newly diagnosed lung cancer surgical patients in China, August–late 2014. The data were obtained in a study of tumor and adjacent non-tumor tissue in lung cancer. Study-level points and caveats: Compared with tumor, normal lung showed significantly lower TCR diversity. Tumor repertoires had a smaller top 100 clone share than normal lung.

V was pared by 0 bases and J by 1 base, with 8 bases of the junction left unmatched. The length of the CDR3 is 18 residues. Germline V gene data show CDR1 as SGHDT and CDR2 as YYEEEE. The TCR originated in a man between 60 and 70 years old with non-small cell lung cancer. This chain links TRBV5-6 with TRBJ2-3, with 10 positions matching TRBD2. The sample consisted of distant non-tumor lung tissue. CDR3 loop: CASSLVGLATAGTDTQYF. The CDR3 DNA follows: TGTGCCAGCAGCTTGGTGGGACTAGCGACCGCTGGCACAGATACGCAGTATTTT.